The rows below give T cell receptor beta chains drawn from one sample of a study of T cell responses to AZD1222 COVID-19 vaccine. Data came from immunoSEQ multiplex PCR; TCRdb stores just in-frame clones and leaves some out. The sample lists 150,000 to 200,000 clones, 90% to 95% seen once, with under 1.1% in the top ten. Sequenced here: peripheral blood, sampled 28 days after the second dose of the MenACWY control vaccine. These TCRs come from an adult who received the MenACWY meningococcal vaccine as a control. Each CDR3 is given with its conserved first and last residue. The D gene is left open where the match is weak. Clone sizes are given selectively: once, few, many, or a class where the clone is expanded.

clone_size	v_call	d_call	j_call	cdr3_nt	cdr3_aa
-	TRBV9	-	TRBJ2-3	TGTGCCAGCAGCGTAGCGGCGGGCCCGGGGTTGGGAGATACGCAGTATTTT	CASSVAAGPGLGDTQYF
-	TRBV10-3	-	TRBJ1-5	TGTGCCATCGGAACAGGCAATCAGCCCCAGCATTTT	CAIGTGNQPQHF
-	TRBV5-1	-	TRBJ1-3	TGCGCCAGCAGCTTGGGGCAGCCCGATTCCAGAAACACCATATATTTT	CASSLGQPDSRNTIYF
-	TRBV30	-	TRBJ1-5	TGTGCCTGGAGTGTAGCGGCAGTACGTTGGCCCCAGCATTTT	CAWSVAAVRWPQHF
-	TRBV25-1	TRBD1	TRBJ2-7	TGTGCCAGCACCCGGGACAGTGTAGGGTCTGGAGAGCAGTACTTC	CASTRDSVGSGEQYF
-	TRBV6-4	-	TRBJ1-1	TGTGCCAGCAGGATACAGGGGAACACTGAAGCTTTCTTT	CASRIQGNTEAFF
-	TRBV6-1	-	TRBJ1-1	TGTGCCAGCAGTGATGGAGGGATGCGAGGGACTGAAGCTTTCTTT	CASSDGGMRGTEAFF
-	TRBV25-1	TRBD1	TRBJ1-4	TGTGCCAGCAGTAGGACAGGGAATGAAAAACTGTTTTTT	CASSRTGNEKLFF
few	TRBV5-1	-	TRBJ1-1	TGCGCCAGCAGCTTCGGGAGGGGCATCACTGAAGCTTTCTTT	CASSFGRGITEAFF
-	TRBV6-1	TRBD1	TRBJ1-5	TGTGCCAGCAGTGAAGGACAGGGGAATCAGCCCCAGCATTTT	CASSEGQGNQPQHF
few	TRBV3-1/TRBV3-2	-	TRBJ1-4	TGTGCCAGCAGCCACGCACAGGGAGCAACTAATGAAAAACTGTTTTTT	CASSHAQGATNEKLFF
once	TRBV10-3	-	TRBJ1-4	TGTGCCATCAGTTCCGGGACCGGGAGCGAAAAACTGTTTTTT	CAISSGTGSEKLFF
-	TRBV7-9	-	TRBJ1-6	TGTGCCAGCAGCTTAGGTGGCCCCCTCCACTTT	CASSLGGPLHF
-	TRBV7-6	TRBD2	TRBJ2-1	TGTGCCAGCAGCTGGATAGGGACTAGCAACGTTGACAATGAGCAGTTCTTC	CASSWIGTSNVDNEQFF
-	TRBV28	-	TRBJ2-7	TGTGCCAGCAGTTTCTCGGCAGGGGCCGAGCAGTACTTC	CASSFSAGAEQYF
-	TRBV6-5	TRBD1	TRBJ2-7	TGTGCCAGCAGCCCAGGCACAGGGGGAGACTACGAGCAGTACTTC	CASSPGTGGDYEQYF
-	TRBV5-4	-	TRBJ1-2	TGTGCCAGCAACTTCGCAGGGCGGGGCTATGGCTACACCTTC	CASNFAGRGYGYTF
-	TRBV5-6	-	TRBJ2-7	TGTGCCAGCAGCTTGAACAGGGCTTACGAGCAGTACTTC	CASSLNRAYEQYF
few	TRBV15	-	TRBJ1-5	TGTGCCACCAGCAGAGATCGAGGAGGGGGCAATCAGCCCCAGCATTTT	CATSRDRGGGNQPQHF
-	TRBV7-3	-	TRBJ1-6	TGTGCCAGCAGCTTAAGCGGGAATTCACCCCTCCACTTT	CASSLSGNSPLHF
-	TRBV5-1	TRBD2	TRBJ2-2	TGCGCCAGCAGCTTTGGCAGGGCTAGCGGGGGCCCCGGGGAGCTGTTTTTT	CASSFGRASGGPGELFF
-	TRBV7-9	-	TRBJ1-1	TGTGCCAGCAGCTTAGGGGGCCGGGGACGGACTGAAGCTTTCTTT	CASSLGGRGRTEAFF
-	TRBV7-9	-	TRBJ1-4	TGTGCCAGCAGCTTAGCGGGGGGCCGGGAAAAACTGTTTTTT	CASSLAGGREKLFF
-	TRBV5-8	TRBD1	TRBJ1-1	TGTGCCAGCAGCTGGACAGGGGGAAGCACTGAAGCTTTCTTT	CASSWTGGSTEAFF
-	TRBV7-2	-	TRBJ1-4	TGTGCCAGCAGCTTACGGATGGGGGGAGGCACTAATGAAAAACTGTTTTTT	CASSLRMGGGTNEKLFF
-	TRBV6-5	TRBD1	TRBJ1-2	TGTGCCGGGACAGGGGGCGGAGGCCTAGGCTACACCTTC	CAGTGGGGLGYTF
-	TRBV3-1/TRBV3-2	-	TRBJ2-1	TGTGCCAGCAGCCAAGATCTTCTAGCGAGGGTCAATGAGCAGTTCTTC	CASSQDLLARVNEQFF
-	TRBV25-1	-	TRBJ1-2	TGTGCCAGCAGTGAAGTTCCAGGGGTGTCGAGCTACACCTTC	CASSEVPGVSSYTF